This T cell receptor (beta chain) was found in a study of neurological immune-mediated disorders (dated by TCRdb to the late 2010s). Study-level background: Of the roughly 35 multiple sclerosis patients, some 30 had relapsing-remitting MS and 3 had secondary progressive MS. The approximately 98 TCR-beta libraries included longitudinal samples, technical triplicates and paired sorted CD4+ and CD8+ T-cell subsets alongside PBMC samples. Longitudinal HAM/TSP and healthy donors had 3 time-points each (roughly 3-45 month intervals). The cohort was made up of about 68 subjects, consisting of about 15 HAM/TSP patients, roughly 35 multiple sclerosis patients and some 20 healthy controls. Peripheral blood TCR-beta repertoires from patients with HTLV-I-associated myelopathy (HAM/TSP), patients with multiple sclerosis, and healthy controls were compared in the study using UMI-based sequencing. What the authors observed across the whole study: No identical CDR3 amino acid sequences were shared among expanded clones across subjects, suggesting private TCR-beta repertoires in all groups. In a phylogenetic analysis, the repertoires of 18 out of 34 MS patients fell into a single cluster of related CDR3 sequences, pointing to a possible signature at the repertoire level. TCR clonal expansion was highest in HAM/TSP patients and lowest in MS patients, with MS patients falling below even healthy controls. The MS cluster was not associated with any clinical or MRI features, and the authors stated that larger cohorts are needed.

cDNA synthesis used template-switch 5'RACE with a primer carrying a 10-nucleotide random unique molecular identifier tagging each TCR transcript. Over 170 million TCR-beta sequences, covering 15-18 subjects, were produced in each sequencing run. Total RNA was extracted with the RNeasy kit. TCR-beta VDJ regions were amplified with primers for the TCR constant region and the 5'RACE anchor, using the KAPA Real-time Library Amplification kit. A first PCR added sample indexes and Illumina adaptors, after which a second PCR increased the library yield. The roughly 650 bp TCR product was size-selected on a 2% E-gel SizeSelection system after Ampure bead purification. Before pooling, libraries had their quality checked on a Bioanalyzer, their concentration measured with Qubit, and their quantity determined with the Kapa Library Quantification kit. An Illumina HiSeq 2500 was used to sequence the libraries paired-end at 2 x 150 bp. To increase sequence diversity, roughly 24-32% phiX was spiked into each library pool. The original pipeline was this. Quality-filtered reads were processed with the UMI-based MiGEC pipeline, which removed over 75% of raw TCR sequences during error correction. VDJ genes were aligned to IMGT germline references, and clonotypes were defined by unique CDR3 amino acid sequence plus V-J genes. VDJtools evaluated clonal expansion, Shannon diversity and CDR3 relatedness (CalcPairwiseDistances, ClusterSamples); CLCbio workbench built phylogenetic trees. A clone was classed as expanded if it had 8 or more unique UMIs, a cutoff based on coefficient-of-variation modelling across technical triplicates. The public reads were reprocessed in TCRdb via fastp at Q25 and MiXCR, keeping in-frame beta chains. Rows with one shared CDR3 protein collapse into an entry with the most common genes and DNA. TCRdb, rather than the study authors, made the V and J calls. This sample gives about 81,000 distinct CDR3 sequences in total; around 4.7% of them show up just once. Around 5% of the sample goes to the ten largest clones.

Trimming removed 5 bases from V and 7 bases from J; the gene matches leave 3 bases unexplained. From the cysteine up to the phenylalanine, the CDR3 has a length of 14 residues. The DNA shown is the 42-base CDR3, in frame from base 1. This clonotype was seen a handful of times. It has no known antigen specificity. No clone much larger than this one lies a single base away; base qualities are absent. The time point label, as the study defines it: longitudinal time-point 3. For the unsorted PBMC libraries, 2 million PBMCs were stored in RNAlater at -80 degrees C until RNA extraction and were used to generate the libraries. Multiple sclerosis patients were enrolled in a US clinical protocol under which disease progression was evaluated by magnetic resonance imaging. PBMCs were separated from peripheral blood using Ficoll-Hypaque density gradient centrifugation and then cryopreserved in liquid nitrogen.

The TCR sequence derives from an older woman with multiple sclerosis. Rearrangement joined TRBV12-3 or TRBV12-4 to TRBJ1-6; TRBD1 aligns with 9 central bases. Material for sequencing was PBMCs. The bases are TGTGCCAGCAGTCAGACAGGGGGGAATTCACCCCTCCACTTT. Its amino acids are CASSQTGGNSPLHF.